This TCR beta chain originates from a study of blood T cells in healthy people across ages. Study-wide results and caveats: Aged donors had fewer naive CD4+ cells and lower diversity than long-lived donors.

Through a sample-barcoded 5' primer and a J-beta primer mix, a second PCR was run for 7 to 11 cycles. MiXCR, applied by TCRdb to the 5' RACE reads, yields one record per CDR3 protein. The data hold about a million distinct CDR3 sequences, with roughly 52% observed a single time. The V end was cut by 2 bases, the J end by 0 bases, with 11 bases between. CDR3 length: 15 amino acids. The germline CDR1 and CDR2 sequences are MNHNY and SVGAGI (reference sequence). Individuals who donated were healthy Caucasians from Russia aged about 6 to 100. A minimum of 7 million PBMCs was isolated per sample. With regard to this clonotype: Its antigen is not known.

The clonotype comes from a man under 40 in good health. The sample was blood. J is TRBJ2-7 and V is TRBV6-6, with D possibly TRBD2 on 5 matching bases. CDR3 in amino acids: CASSYAVGSSYEQYF. The CDR3 DNA reads TGTGCCAGCAGTTACGCGGTAGGGAGCTCCTACGAGCAGTACTTC.